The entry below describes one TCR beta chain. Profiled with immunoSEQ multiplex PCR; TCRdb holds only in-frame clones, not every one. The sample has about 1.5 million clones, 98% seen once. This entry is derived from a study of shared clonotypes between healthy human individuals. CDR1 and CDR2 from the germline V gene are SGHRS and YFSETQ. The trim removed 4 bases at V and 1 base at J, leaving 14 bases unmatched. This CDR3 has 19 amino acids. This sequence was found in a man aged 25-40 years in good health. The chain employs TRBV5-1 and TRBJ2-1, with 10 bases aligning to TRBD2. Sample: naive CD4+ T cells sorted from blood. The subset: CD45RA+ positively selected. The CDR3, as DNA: TGCGCCAGCAGCGCAACGGGACTAGCGAGGGGACTATCCTACAATGAGCAGTTCTTC. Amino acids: CASSATGLARGLSYNEQFF. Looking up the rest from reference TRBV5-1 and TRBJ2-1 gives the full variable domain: KAGVTQTPRYLIKTRGQQVTLSCSPISGHRSVSWYQQTPGQGLQFLFEYFSETQRNKGNFPGRFSGRQFSNSRSEMNVSTLELGDSALYLCASSATGLARGLSYNEQFFGPGTRLTVL.